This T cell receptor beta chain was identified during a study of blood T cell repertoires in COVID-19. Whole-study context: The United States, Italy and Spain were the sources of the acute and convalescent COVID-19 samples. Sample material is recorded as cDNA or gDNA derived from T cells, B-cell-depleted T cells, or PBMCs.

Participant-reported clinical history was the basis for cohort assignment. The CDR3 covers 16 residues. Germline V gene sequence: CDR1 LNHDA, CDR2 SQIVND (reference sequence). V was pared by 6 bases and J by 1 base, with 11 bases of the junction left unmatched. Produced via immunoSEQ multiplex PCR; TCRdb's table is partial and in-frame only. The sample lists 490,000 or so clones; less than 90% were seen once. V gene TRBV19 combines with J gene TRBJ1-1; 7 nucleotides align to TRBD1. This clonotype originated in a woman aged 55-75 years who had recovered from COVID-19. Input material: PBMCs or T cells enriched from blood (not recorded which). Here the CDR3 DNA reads TGTGCCAGTAGCGCGCGACAGGGCATGGGGAACACTGAAGCTTTCTTT. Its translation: CASSARQGMGNTEAFF.